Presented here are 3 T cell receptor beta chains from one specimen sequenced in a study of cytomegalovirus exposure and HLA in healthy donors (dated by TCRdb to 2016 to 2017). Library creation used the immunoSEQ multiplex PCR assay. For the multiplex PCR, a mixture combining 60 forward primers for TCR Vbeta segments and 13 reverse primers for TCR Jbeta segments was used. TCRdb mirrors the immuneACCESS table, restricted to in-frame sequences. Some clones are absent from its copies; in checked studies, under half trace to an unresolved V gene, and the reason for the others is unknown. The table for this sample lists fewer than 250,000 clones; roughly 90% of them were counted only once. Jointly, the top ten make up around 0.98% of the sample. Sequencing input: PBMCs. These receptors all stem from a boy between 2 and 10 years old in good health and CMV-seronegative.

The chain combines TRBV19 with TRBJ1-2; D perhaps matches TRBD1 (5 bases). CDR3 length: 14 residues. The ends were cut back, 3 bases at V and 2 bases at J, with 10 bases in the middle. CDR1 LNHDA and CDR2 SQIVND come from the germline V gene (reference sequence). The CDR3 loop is CASSILNRNYGYTF. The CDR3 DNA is TGTGCCAGTAGTATTTTAAACAGGAACTATGGCTACACCTTC.

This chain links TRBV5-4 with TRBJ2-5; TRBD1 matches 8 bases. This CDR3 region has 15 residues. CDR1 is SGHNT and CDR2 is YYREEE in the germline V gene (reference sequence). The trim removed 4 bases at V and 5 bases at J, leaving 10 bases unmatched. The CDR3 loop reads CASSLQGARGETQYF. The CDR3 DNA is TGTGCCAGCAGCCTGCAGGGGGCAAGGGGGGAGACCCAGTACTTC.

CDR3 sequence (DNA): TGTGCCAGTAGTATGGCACAGGGCTCTGGCTACACCTTC. This translates into CASSMAQGSGYTF. The chain has TRBV19 and TRBJ1-2; D possibly corresponds to TRBD1 (6 bases). The CDR3 is 13 amino acids. CDR1 and CDR2 from the germline V gene are LNHDA and SQIVND (reference sequence). V lost 3 bases, J lost 7 bases, and 12 bases lay in between.